A single sample is the source of the 31 T cell receptor beta chains below, sequenced in a study of CXCR3-negative and CXCR3-positive naive CD8 T cells. Findings and caveats of the study: Against CXCR3-negative naive cells, CXCR3-positive naive cells showed more hydrophobic TRB CDR3s.

Their target antigens are unknown. UMI-labeled 5' RACE TRB cDNA libraries were prepared from the cells. TCRdb reprocessed the 5' RACE reads and keeps a single row for each CDR3 protein, giving no DNA. The sample has roughly 120,000 distinct CDR3 sequences. The sequenced material came from naive CXCR3+ CD8+ T cells from blood. Subset indicated: CD45RO-CCR7+CD27+CD95- naive CD8+ T cells expressing CXCR3 (TNR3+). These receptors came from a human donor in good health. Some clones in this sample may be carry-over from other donors' samples.

The chain recombines TRBV29-1 with TRBJ2-7; TCRdb outputs TRBD1, but without DNA this stays unchecked. CDR3 length equals 14 residues. The V gene's germline CDR1 is SQVTM and CDR2 ANQGSEA. CDR3 in amino acids: CSVENGQGFYEQYF.

The chain combines TRBV4-1 with TRBJ2-5. The germline gives CDR1 MGHRA, CDR2 YSYEKL. This CDR3 has 14 residues. The CDR3: CASSQVWAMETQYF.

The gene calls are TRBV28 and TRBJ1-1. Germline V lookup: CDR1 MDHEN, CDR2 SYDVKM. CDR3 length equals 13 residues. The CDR3 protein is CASRGEGRTEAFF.

The chain uses TRBV28 and TRBJ2-1; TCRdb designates TRBD2, a call that cannot be tested without DNA. Germline CDR1 is MDHEN and CDR2 is SYDVKM. The CDR3 is 16 residues long. CDR3 sequence: CASSDPGREGFNEQFF.

V gene TRBV9 combines with J gene TRBJ2-2; with no DNA, the TCRdb D assignment of TRBD1 cannot be verified. CDR1 and CDR2 from the germline V gene are SGDLS and YYNGEE. This CDR3 spans 16 amino acids. The chain's CDR3 is CASSVSGAVNTGELFF.

The chain employs TRBV27 and TRBJ2-3; TCRdb's D call of TRBD1 is untestable without DNA. This CDR3 has 13 residues. Germline CDR1 reads MNHEY; CDR2 reads SMNVEV (reference sequence). This CDR3 reads CASSPGGPDTQYF.

The chain is built from TRBV29-1 and TRBJ2-1; TCRdb's assignment of TRBD2 cannot be checked, as there is no DNA. CDR1 is SQVTM, CDR2 ANQGSEA, per germline. This CDR3 is built from 16 residues. Here the CDR3 reads CSVDGTSGGSYNEQFF.

V is TRBV6-2 or TRBV6-3 and J is TRBJ2-6; lacking DNA, the TRBD1 call made by TCRdb goes unchecked. This CDR3 is built from 18 residues. The germline V gene has CDR1 MNHEY and CDR2 SVGEGT. The CDR3 region is CASSYSAGAPSGANVLTF.

The V call is TRBV7-3, the J call TRBJ1-1. This CDR3 has 15 amino acids. Per the germline V gene, CDR1 is SGHTA and CDR2 is FQGTGA. CDR3: CASSYRGGQDTEAFF.

The chain recombines TRBV21-1 with TRBJ1-2. TRBV21-1 is shown as a pseudogene. The CDR3 is 15 amino acids. The CDR3 region is CASSKAGDSNYGYTF.

The gene calls are TRBV28 and TRBJ2-7; TCRdb reports TRBD1, a call that lacks DNA to check it against. The CDR3 is made up of 13 amino acids. Per the germline V gene, CDR1 is MDHEN and CDR2 is SYDVKM. The CDR3 region is CASSLTGFGEQYF.

The CDR3 sequence is CASSDPAGASYEQYF. The gene calls are TRBV10-1 and TRBJ2-7. The germline gives CDR1 WNHNN, CDR2 SYGVQD (reference sequence). The CDR3 consists of 15 residues.

The rearrangement links TRBV4-2 to TRBJ2-3. The CDR3 contains 15 residues. Germline CDR1 LGHNA, CDR2 YNFKEQ. The CDR3 sequence is CASSQALGGTDTQYF.

The CDR3 loop reads CSFDVYNEQFF. V and J are TRBV29-1 and TRBJ2-1. The CDR3 is 11 amino acids. The germline CDR1 and CDR2 sequences are SQVTM and ANQGSEA.

This chain connects TRBV7-9 to TRBJ2-7. Germline V CDR1 and CDR2: SEHNR, FQNEAQ (reference sequence). The CDR3 contains 13 residues. CDR3 loop: CASSPSDTYEQYF.

The CDR3 sequence is CASSARDTGSGAFF. The chain uses TRBV25-1 and TRBJ1-1; TCRdb's D gene call, TRBD1, goes unchecked for lack of DNA. CDR3 length: 14 amino acids. In germline, CDR1 is MGHDK, CDR2 SYGVNS. The whole variable domain, remainder taken from reference TRBV25-1 and TRBJ1-1, is EADIYQTPRYLVIGTGKKITLECSQTMGHDKMYWYQQDPGMELHLIHYSYGVNSTEKGDLSSESTVSRIRTEHFPLTLESARPSHTSQYLCASSARDTGSGAFFGQGTRLTVV.

V and J are TRBV19 and TRBJ1-1. CDR3 length: 14 amino acids. Germline V gene lookup returns CDR1 LNHDA and CDR2 SQIVND (reference sequence). The CDR3 loop reads CASGEGFADRKAFF.

The chain couples TRBV7-9 to TRBJ2-7; TCRdb reports TRBD1, a call that lacks DNA to check it against. CDR1 SEHNR and CDR2 FQNEAQ come from the germline V gene (reference sequence). This CDR3 spans 13 amino acids. The chain's CDR3 is CASSRDDSYEQYF.

The V call is TRBV28, the J call TRBJ2-7. The CDR3 runs 13 residues. Germline CDR1 is MDHEN and CDR2 is SYDVKM. The CDR3 is CASSFEGFNEQYF. The full variable domain, with the rest looked up from reference TRBV28 and TRBJ2-7, is DVKVTQSSRYLVKRTGEKVFLECVQDMDHENMFWYRQDPGLGLRLIYFSYDVKMKEKGDIPEGYSVSREKKERFSLILESASTNQTSMYLCASSFEGFNEQYFGPGTRLTVT.

The chain links TRBV12-3 or TRBV12-4 to TRBJ1-5. The CDR3 extends over 14 amino acids. The CDR3 loop is CASSFTRNNQPQHF.

The rearrangement links TRBV7-9 to TRBJ2-1; TCRdb's D gene call, TRBD1, goes unchecked for lack of DNA. The CDR3 is 11 residues long. Germline lookup yields CDR1 SEHNR and CDR2 FQNEAQ (reference sequence). CDR3 sequence: CASSFGTEQFF.

V and J are TRBV29-1 and TRBJ1-1; TCRdb's D call, TRBD1, is unchecked because there is no DNA. The CDR3 has 13 amino acids. The germline V gene encodes CDR1 SQVTM and CDR2 ANQGSEA. This CDR3 is CSVEGQGNTEAFF.

The V and J genes are TRBV12-3 or TRBV12-4 and TRBJ1-2; TCRdb indicates TRBD1, and absent DNA this call remains unverified. The CDR3 length is 14 residues. CDR3 loop: CASSGGTDSYGYTF.

V is TRBV7-3 and J is TRBJ2-2; with no DNA, the TCRdb D assignment of TRBD1 cannot be verified. CDR1 and CDR2 from the germline V gene are SGHTA and FQGTGA. This CDR3 has 14 residues. CDR3: CASSFPGETGELFF.

The chain uses TRBV21-1 and TRBJ2-1. TRBV21-1 is a known pseudogene. This CDR3 has 11 residues. The chain's CDR3 is CASTKTNEQFF.

The V call is TRBV3-1, the J call TRBJ2-1; TCRdb returns TRBD2, unconfirmable since there is no DNA. This CDR3 is 17 amino acids long. Germline CDR1 and CDR2: LGHDT and YNNKEL (reference sequence). The CDR3 spells CASSQDERLAGFDEQFF.

J is TRBJ2-5 and V is TRBV15; checking the TCRdb D call of TRBD1 is not possible without DNA. In germline, CDR1 is LNHNV, CDR2 YYDKDF (reference sequence). The CDR3 length is 16 residues. CDR3 sequence reads: CATSSEVVGAQETQYF.

The CDR3: CSVVGTGAYNEQFF. The chain carries TRBV29-1 and TRBJ2-1; TCRdb lists TRBD1, though no DNA is available to test this call. The CDR3 is 14 amino acids. Germline loops: CDR1 SQVTM, CDR2 ANQGSEA.

The J gene is TRBJ2-3, the V gene TRBV28; TCRdb proposes TRBD1, but this gene call is untestable without DNA. Germline-derived CDR1 and CDR2 are MDHEN and SYDVKM. The CDR3 consists of 16 residues. CDR3 residues: CASSSPRVSSTDTQYF.

This sequence joins TRBV29-1 and TRBJ2-3; TCRdb designates TRBD1, a call that cannot be tested without DNA. CDR3 length: 14 amino acids. Germline-derived CDR1 and CDR2 are SQVTM and ANQGSEA. The CDR3 sequence is CSVEGQGEPDTQYF.

The chain has TRBV7-6 and TRBJ2-1; TCRdb reports TRBD1, a call that lacks DNA to check it against. Germline assignment: CDR1 SGHVS and CDR2 FNYEAQ. This CDR3 contains 17 residues. The CDR3: CASSLATGGRGYNEQFF. Filled out from reference TRBV7-6 and TRBJ2-1, the complete variable domain reads GAGVSQSPRYKVTKRGQDVALRCDPISGHVSLYWYRQALGQGPEFLTYFNYEAQQDKSGLPNDRFSAERPEGSISTLTIQRTEQRDSAMYRCASSLATGGRGYNEQFFGPGTRLTVL.